This T cell receptor beta chain was captured by sequencing in a study of technical replicates of blood from several donors. V was trimmed by 7 bases and J by 3 bases, leaving 16 bases between them. The CDR3 contains 14 residues. Germline values: CDR1 MDHEN, CDR2 SYDVKM. This table comes from immunoSEQ multiplex PCR, and its TCRdb copy is limited to in-frame clones, with some not included. The sample holds 60,000 to 85,000 clones, about 94% seen once. The chain joins TRBV28 to TRBJ2-7; D perhaps matches TRBD1 (5 bases). Sequencing used T cells isolated from PBMCs. The clonotype originates from a human donor in good health. CDR3 sequence (DNA): TGTGCCAGCACCGTTACGCAGGGTAACTACGAGCAGTACTTC. Its protein product is CASTVTQGNYEQYF. Drawing the rest from reference TRBV28 and TRBJ2-7, the complete variable domain is DVKVTQSSRYLVKRTGEKVFLECVQDMDHENMFWYRQDPGLGLRLIYFSYDVKMKEKGDIPEGYSVSREKKERFSLILESASTNQTSMYLCASTVTQGNYEQYFGPGTRLTVT.